A single sample is the source of the 20 T cell receptor beta chains below, sequenced in a study of T-cell reconstitution after alpha-beta-depleted transplantation in children. Unique molecular identifiers featured in how the TCRbeta library was prepared. TCRdb reanalysed the PCR reads using MiXCR and keeps one entry per CDR3 protein. The sample holds some 590,000 distinct CDR3 sequences; more than 9% are singletons and the top ten take 3.5% to 5%. This specimen consisted of PBMCs from the stem cell graft donor, obtained from the stem cell graft. The receptors come from a human donor who donated a stem cell graft to a child with acute myeloid leukemia.

This clonotype was counted a few times. This rearrangement joins TRBV5-6 to TRBJ2-3, with 9 bases identical to TRBD1. The germline V gene has CDR1 SGHDT and CDR2 YYEEEE. The CDR3 covers 17 residues. After removal of 3 bases from V and 2 bases from J, the junction contained 10 bases not matched to a gene. In nucleotides, the CDR3 is TGTGCCAGCAGCTCCCCCGGCGGGACAGGGTACACAGATACGCAGTATTTT. Translating gives CASSSPGGTGYTDTQYF.

The CDR3 sequence: CASRESGSKETQYF. The CDR3 nucleotides are TGTGCCAGCAGGGAAAGCGGGAGTAAAGAGACCCAGTACTTC. The V call is TRBV28, the J call TRBJ2-5, with 8 bases aligning to TRBD2. The trim removed 6 bases at V and 3 bases at J, leaving 6 bases unmatched. The V gene's germline CDR1 is MDHEN and CDR2 SYDVKM. The CDR3 spans 14 residues.

In this sample, this clonotype turned up a few times. The chain recombines TRBV28 with TRBJ1-6, with TRBD1 as a possible D gene (6 bases). This CDR3 has 15 amino acids. Trimming stripped 3 bases from V and 3 bases from J, with 9 bases between. Germline V lookup: CDR1 MDHEN, CDR2 SYDVKM. The CDR3 reads CASSFRQDYNSPLHF. Here the CDR3 DNA reads TGTGCCAGCAGTTTTCGACAGGACTATAATTCACCCCTCCACTTT.

This clonotype was counted many times. The chain recombines TRBV12-3 or TRBV12-4 with TRBJ1-5; D perhaps matches TRBD1 (6 bases). The CDR3 consists of 14 residues. V shed 6 bases and J shed 1 base, with 10 bases lying between them. CDR3 loop: CASSQDRSNQPQHF. CDR3 bases: TGTGCCAGCAGCCAGGACAGAAGCAATCAGCCCCAGCATTTT.

This clonotype was counted at least ten times. The V gene is TRBV6-1, the J gene TRBJ2-7; TRBD1 matches 7 bases. The V gene's germline CDR1 is MNHNS and CDR2 SASEGT. This CDR3 has 15 amino acids. V shed 6 bases and J 4 bases; nucleotides not matched to a gene: 12. CDR3 DNA: TGTGCCAGCAGCCCACCGGACAGGTCTACATACGAGCAGTACTTC. Its translation: CASSPPDRSTYEQYF.

This clonotype was counted many times. The rearrangement links TRBV9 to TRBJ1-4, with TRBD1 matching 7 bases. Germline loops: CDR1 SGDLS, CDR2 YYNGEE. J gave up 3 bases and V 0 bases, and 2 bases lay outside the gene matches. The CDR3 runs to 15 residues. CDR3 DNA: TGTGCCAGCAGCGTAGACACAGGGGCTAATGAAAAACTGTTTTTT. Protein sequence: CASSVDTGANEKLFF.

This rearrangement joins TRBV5-1 to TRBJ1-1; D is unresolved. Trimming stripped 3 bases from V and 7 bases from J, with 13 bases between. CDR1 and CDR2 (germline): SGHRS, YFSETQ. This CDR3 has 13 residues. The CDR3 DNA is TGCGCCAGCAGCTCTGGTAGGCAGGATGAAGCTTTCTTT. This codes for CASSSGRQDEAFF. Combining the CDR3 with reference TRBV5-1 and TRBJ1-1 gives the whole variable domain KAGVTQTPRYLIKTRGQQVTLSCSPISGHRSVSWYQQTPGQGLQFLFEYFSETQRNKGNFPGRFSGRQFSNSRSEMNVSTLELGDSALYLCASSSGRQDEAFFGQGTRLTVV.

The genes are TRBV7-3 and TRBJ2-2, with D tentatively TRBD2 (6 bases). Trimming stripped 2 bases from V and 5 bases from J, with 12 bases between. The CDR3 spans 15 residues. Germline V lookup: CDR1 SGHTA, CDR2 FQGTGA. CDR3 sequence: CASSLRGVKTGELFF. For the CDR3, the DNA is TGTGCCAGCAGCTTACGCGGGGTAAAGACCGGGGAGCTGTTTTTT.

Only a few counts were recorded for this clonotype. The J gene is TRBJ1-4, the V gene TRBV4-2; no clear D gene. Germline assignment: CDR1 LGHNA and CDR2 YNFKEQ. V lost 3 bases and J lost 13, with 9 bases in between. The CDR3 extends over 11 amino acids. CDR3 sequence: CASSQEGRLFF. The CDR3 DNA sequence: TGTGCCAGCAGCCAGGAAGGTAGACTGTTTTTT.

Only a few counts were recorded for this clonotype. This chain uses TRBV7-2 with TRBJ2-3; 14 nucleotides agree with TRBD2. In germline, CDR1 is SGHTA, CDR2 FQGNSA. CDR3 length: 16 residues. V shed 5 bases and J 4 bases; nucleotides not matched to a gene: 5. CDR3 DNA sequence: TGTGCCAGCAGCGTAGGGACTAGCGGGAGTCCAGATACGCAGTATTTT. As protein: CASSVGTSGSPDTQYF.

This clonotype was detected only a few times. One end of the junction is discordant with germline, which a read error may explain. The V gene is TRBV7-7, the J gene TRBJ2-1, with 7 bases identical to TRBD2. The CDR3 sequence is 13 residues long. Germline V CDR1 and CDR2: SSHAT, FNYEAQ (reference sequence). The CDR3 spells CASSLAGPAGQFF. The CDR3 nucleotides are TGTGCTAGCAGCTTAGCGGGCCCGGCCGGGCAGTTCTTC.

This clonotype was recorded many times. The V gene is TRBV4-2, the J gene TRBJ2-2, with TRBD1 matching 8 bases. The CDR3 covers 16 residues. The germline V gene has CDR1 LGHNA and CDR2 YNFKEQ. The junction had 7 bases not matched to a gene; V was cut back by 4 bases and J by 3 bases. The CDR3 is CASSRPGQGDTGELFF. The CDR3 nucleotides read TGTGCCAGCAGCCGACCAGGACAGGGTGACACCGGGGAGCTGTTTTTT.

This clonotype was found a few times. The gene calls are TRBV28 and TRBJ1-1, with TRBD1 identical over 7 bases. V was pared by 5 bases and J by 7 bases, with 10 bases of the junction left unmatched. CDR1 and CDR2 from the germline V gene are MDHEN and SYDVKM. The CDR3 is made up of 14 amino acids. The CDR3 sequence: CASSPSGTANEAFF. CDR3 bases: TGTGCCAGCAGTCCGTCGGGGACAGCGAATGAAGCTTTCTTT.

In its sample, this clonotype was seen many times. The V gene is TRBV12-3 or TRBV12-4, the J gene TRBJ1-3, with D possibly being TRBD1 (5 bases). The V and J ends lost 8 bases and 2 bases respectively, with 16 bases between them. The CDR3 sequence is 15 residues long. As DNA, the CDR3 is TGTGCCAGCGTAATGGATAGGGGCCCTGGAAACACCATATATTTT. Encoded protein: CASVMDRGPGNTIYF.

As concerns this clonotype: An end of the junction differs from the germline gene, which may be a read error. V usage is TRBV30 and J usage is TRBJ2-1; TRBD2 agrees at 11 bases. This CDR3 is 13 amino acids long. The germline CDR1 and CDR2 sequences are GTSNPN and SVGIG (reference sequence). The CDR3 DNA is TGTGCCTGGAGTTTGGAAAGCGGGACTAGCGGTTACTTC. It is translated as CAWSLESGTSGYF.

This clonotype was found many times. CDR3: CANARLGGIGELFF. CDR3 coding DNA: TGTGCCAATGCCCGACTGGGGGGGATCGGGGAGCTGTTTTTT. The chain combines TRBV12-3 or TRBV12-4 with TRBJ2-2, with TRBD2 matching over 7 bases. V lost 10 bases to trimming and J lost 7 bases; unmatched junction nucleotides: 12. This CDR3 spans 14 amino acids.

The table lists this clonotype with a few counts. The chain links TRBV7-2 to TRBJ1-6, with a tentative D call TRBD1 (5 bases). V gave up 1 base and J gave up 9 bases, with 13 bases separating them. Germline values: CDR1 SGHTA, CDR2 FQGNSA. The CDR3 totals 15 residues. The CDR3 bases are TGTGCCAGCAGCTTAGGAACAGGCGGTGGTTCACCCCTCCACTTT. Protein: CASSLGTGGGSPLHF.

This clonotype was seen ten or more times. V and J are TRBV29-1 and TRBJ2-7; D is possibly TRBD1 (6 bases). Trimming cost V 6 bases and J 6 bases, with 15 bases left between them. The CDR3 runs to 12 residues. Per the germline V gene, CDR1 is SQVTM and CDR2 is ANQGSEA. DNA for the CDR3: TGCAGCGTCGCAGGGGATATGGCCGAGCAGTACTTC. Translating it yields CSVAGDMAEQYF.

In this sample, this clonotype turned up many times. The rearrangement joins TRBV15 to TRBJ2-1; weak D call: TRBD2 (5 bases). Germline assignment: CDR1 LNHNV and CDR2 YYDKDF (reference sequence). The CDR3 consists of 17 residues. The V gene lost 0 bases and the J gene lost 2 bases, with 14 bases spanning the gap. CDR3 nucleotide sequence: TGTGCCACCAGCAGAGATCTGGTCGGGAATGCCTACAATGAGCAGTTCTTC. Protein product: CATSRDLVGNAYNEQFF.

This clonotype was seen at least ten times. The chain uses TRBV6-6 and TRBJ2-5; TRBD2 might be the D (5 bases). V was cut by 7 bases and J by 4 bases, with 13 bases left in between. Per the germline V gene, CDR1 is MNHNY and CDR2 is SVGAGI (reference sequence). This CDR3 spans 13 amino acids. The CDR3 DNA follows: TGTGCCAGCATGAGGAGGTGGGGAGAGACCCAGTACTTC. This gives the protein CASMRRWGETQYF.